Each of the 23 T cell receptor beta chains below was sequenced from the same sample in a study of T cells after yellow fever vaccination. From the 5' RACE reads, TCRdb called clonotypes with MiXCR, one entry per CDR3 protein. The sample carries a few hundred thousand distinct CDR3 sequences, roughly 4.3% recorded once. Specimen: PBMCs, collected 5 days after the yellow fever booster vaccination. All receptors derive from a man younger than 35 who received the YFV17D yellow fever vaccine.

The chain joins TRBV6-5 to TRBJ2-3; D perhaps matches TRBD2 (6 bases). This CDR3 contains 16 residues. In germline, CDR1 is MNHEY, CDR2 SVGAGI. Between the trimmed V and J ends, which lost 0 bases and 2 bases, there was a span of 12 bases. The CDR3 loop is CASSYSLGGNTDTQYF. Written as DNA, the CDR3 is TGTGCCAGCAGTTACTCGTTAGGCGGGAACACAGATACGCAGTATTTT.

The chain carries TRBV6-6 and TRBJ2-2; D call uncertain. CDR1 MNHNY and CDR2 SVGAGI come from the germline V gene (reference sequence). The CDR3 runs 14 residues. The ends were cut back, 7 bases at V and 3 bases at J, with 12 bases in the middle. CDR3 residues: CASIVGLYTGELFF. CDR3 in DNA: TGTGCCAGCATAGTCGGCCTGTACACCGGGGAGCTGTTTTTT.

The table lists this clonotype with a few counts. The chain recombines TRBV20-1 with TRBJ2-6; TRBD2 might be the D (5 bases). Germline values: CDR1 DFQATT, CDR2 SNEGSKA (reference sequence). The CDR3 is 14 residues long. With 3 bases removed from V and 1 base from J, the gap between germline ends came to 7 bases. The DNA for the CDR3 is TGCAGTGCTAGGTGGGAGTCTGGGGCCAACGTCCTGACTTTC. It encodes CSARWESGANVLTF.

This clonotype has just a few counts. This CDR3 reads CASSPGSENYGYTF. CDR3 sequence (DNA): TGTGCCAGCTCACCGGGCTCTGAGAACTATGGCTACACCTTC. This chain uses TRBV18 with TRBJ1-2, with D unresolved. The CDR3 is made up of 14 amino acids. V was pared by 3 bases and J by 2 bases, with 10 bases between. Germline values: CDR1 KGHSH, CDR2 LQKENI.

There are many counts of this clonotype. This chain uses TRBV2 with TRBJ2-2; D unclear. CDR1 SNHLY and CDR2 FYNNEI come from the germline V gene. The CDR3 runs 11 residues. Trimming cost V 9 bases and J 2 bases, with 4 bases left between them. CDR3 coding DNA: TGTGCCAGTGACAACACCGGGGAGCTGTTTTTT. This codes for CASDNTGELFF.

Ten or more counts support this clonotype. The chain couples TRBV6-2 or TRBV6-3 to TRBJ2-2, with 13 bases that match TRBD2. Germline CDR1 MNHEY, CDR2 SVGEGT. J gave up 10 bases and V 7 bases, and 12 bases lay outside the gene matches. CDR3 size: 16 residues. In nucleotides, the CDR3 is TGTGCCAGCACCCAAAGTGGACTAGCGGGGGCCCTGGAGCTGTTTTTT. This gives the protein CASTQSGLAGALELFF.

This clonotype came up a few times. The rearrangement links TRBV7-2 to TRBJ2-7, with TRBD2 as a possible D gene (6 bases). The ends were cut back, 1 base at V and 6 bases at J, with 16 bases in the middle. The germline V gene encodes CDR1 SGHTA and CDR2 FQGNSA. The CDR3 contains 15 residues. The chain's CDR3 is CASSLGGDLQGEQYF. The CDR3 DNA is TGTGCCAGCAGCTTAGGGGGGGATCTTCAGGGCGAGCAGTACTTC.

This clonotype occurred many times. This chain joins TRBV6-5 and TRBJ2-7; the D is unclear. The germline gives CDR1 MNHEY, CDR2 SVGAGI. This CDR3 has 14 amino acids. V lost 0 bases and J 1 base, leaving 7 bases between the germline ends. The DNA of the CDR3 is TGTGCCAGCAGTTACTCGATTTCATCCTACGAGCAGTACTTC. This codes for CASSYSISSYEQYF.

The chain joins TRBV7-2 to TRBJ2-1, with D tentatively TRBD1 (6 bases). V was pared by 3 bases and J by 16 bases, with 16 bases between. This CDR3 has 12 amino acids. CDR1 SGHTA and CDR2 FQGNSA come from the germline V gene. Here the CDR3 reads CASSFYTGKQFF. Written as DNA, the CDR3 is TGTGCCAGCAGCTTTTATACAGGGAAACAATTCTTC.

This clonotype appeared many times. The chain is built from TRBV5-1 and TRBJ1-2; D call uncertain. Trimming took off 1 base at V and 5 bases at J, with 12 bases between the two ends. CDR1 SGHRS and CDR2 YFSETQ come from the germline V gene. This CDR3 contains 14 residues. In nucleotides, the CDR3 is TGCGCCAGCAGCTTGCTTCAAGCGGGGTATGGCTACACCTTC. It specifies CASSLLQAGYGYTF.

This clonotype showed up many times. The rearrangement links TRBV6-6 to TRBJ2-2, with 10 nucleotides matching TRBD1. The CDR3 contains 16 residues. Unmatched junction bases numbered 9, after V lost 8 bases and J lost 3 bases. Germline lookup yields CDR1 MNHNY and CDR2 SVGAGI (reference sequence). The CDR3 is CASQGQGTQYTGELFF. The CDR3 nucleotides read TGTGCCAGCCAGGGACAGGGGACTCAATACACCGGGGAGCTGTTTTTT.

This clonotype was seen ten or more times. J is TRBJ1-2 and V is TRBV12-3 or TRBV12-4; D remains ambiguous. Trimming shortened V by 3 bases and J by 14 bases, and 13 bases separated the two germline ends. CDR3 length equals 11 residues. The CDR3 region is CASSFYEARTF. In DNA form, the CDR3 reads TGTGCCAGCAGTTTCTATGAGGCCCGGACCTTC.

This clonotype was detected ten times or more. This sequence joins TRBV24-1 and TRBJ2-3; D gene uncertain. The CDR3 contains 16 residues. Germline-derived CDR1 and CDR2 are KGHDR and SFDVKD. V was pared by 4 bases and J by 3 bases, with 16 bases between. The CDR3 reads CATSEPTASETDTQYF. CDR3 bases: TGTGCCACCAGTGAGCCAACCGCCTCGGAGACAGATACGCAGTATTTT.

The chain is built from TRBV20-1 and TRBJ2-2, with D tentatively TRBD2 (5 bases). V was shortened by 3 bases and J by 1 base, with 12 bases between the two germline ends. Germline CDR1 and CDR2: DFQATT and SNEGSKA (reference sequence). The CDR3 consists of 15 residues. Here the CDR3 reads CSARDLRGNTGELFF. DNA for the CDR3: TGCAGTGCTAGGGACCTACGGGGGAACACCGGGGAGCTGTTTTTT.

This clonotype showed up many times. The chain has TRBV7-2 and TRBJ2-3; D is tentatively TRBD1 or TRBD2 (6 bases each). The V and J ends lost 8 bases and 4 bases respectively, with 10 bases between them. Germline assignment: CDR1 SGHTA and CDR2 FQGNSA. The CDR3 runs 12 residues. The CDR3: CASEGGSDTQYF. The CDR3 region has the DNA TGTGCCAGCGAGGGGGGTTCAGATACGCAGTATTTT.

This clonotype was observed many times. CDR3 bases: TGTGCCAGTAGTGCTACAGGGGGTAGGGATACGCAGTATTTT. The encoded protein is CASSATGGRDTQYF. The chain joins TRBV19 to TRBJ2-3; 8 positions match TRBD1. Trimming took 5 bases from V and 6 from J; bases not matched to a gene: 7. CDR1 is LNHDA, CDR2 SQIVND, per germline (reference sequence). This CDR3 has 14 amino acids. The whole variable domain, filled in from reference TRBV19 and TRBJ2-3, reads DGGITQSPKYLFRKEGQNVTLSCEQNLNHDAMYWYRQDPGQGLRLIYYSQIVNDFQKGDIAEGYSVSREKKESFPLTVTSAQKNPTAFYLCASSATGGRDTQYFGPGTRLTVL.

This clonotype was seen a handful of times. V usage is TRBV25-1 and J usage is TRBJ2-7; possible D gene TRBD1, 5 bases. V shed 7 bases and J shed 4 bases, with 20 bases lying between them. Germline CDR1 MGHDK, CDR2 SYGVNS. CDR3 length: 15 amino acids. In nucleotides, the CDR3 is TGTGCCAGCAATCGAGCGACAGTCAGGGTTTACGAGCAGTACTTC. Translating gives CASNRATVRVYEQYF.

The chain combines TRBV7-8 with TRBJ2-2; D ambiguous. The V end was cut by 2 bases, the J end by 2 bases, with 21 bases between. Germline V lookup: CDR1 SGHVS, CDR2 FQNEAQ. This CDR3 is built from 19 residues. CDR3 DNA: TGTGCCAGCAGCTTAATGCCTGCCGGACGGCAAATCAACACCGGGGAGCTGTTTTTT. Translating gives CASSLMPAGRQINTGELFF.

In this sample, this clonotype turned up many times. The gene calls are TRBV20-1 and TRBJ2-7, with D unresolved. Looked up from germline, CDR1 is DFQATT and CDR2 is SNEGSKA (reference sequence). Trimming took 0 bases from V and 4 from J, leaving 10 bases between them. The CDR3 loop spans 13 amino acids. CDR3 region: CSARDRASYEQYV. CDR3 coding DNA: TGCAGTGCTAGAGACAGAGCAAGTTACGAGCAGTACGTC.

This clonotype was detected many times. The rearrangement uses TRBV18 and TRBJ1-1; weak D call: TRBD1 (5 bases). V lost 1 base to trimming and J lost 3 bases, with 9 bases between them. The CDR3 loop spans 14 amino acids. Germline loops: CDR1 KGHSH, CDR2 LQKENI. The CDR3 is CASSPLTVDTEAFF. The CDR3 nucleotides read TGTGCCAGCTCACCACTGACAGTTGACACTGAAGCTTTCTTT.

This clonotype was detected ten times or more. V is TRBV18 and J is TRBJ1-2, with unresolved D. CDR1 KGHSH and CDR2 LQKENI come from the germline V gene. CDR3 length: 12 amino acids. Trimming removed 5 bases from V and 7 bases from J, with 11 bases in between. Here the CDR3 reads CASSSVGGGYTF. The CDR3 bases are TGTGCCAGCTCATCTGTTGGTGGTGGCTACACCTTC.

This clonotype was picked up many times. The chain joins TRBV7-2 to TRBJ2-3; D might be TRBD2 (6 bases). The CDR3 has 15 amino acids. Trimming shortened V by 1 base and J by 1 base, and 9 bases separated the two germline ends. The germline V gene has CDR1 SGHTA and CDR2 FQGNSA. CDR3 sequence: CASSLGPGGTDTQYF. The DNA of the CDR3 is TGTGCCAGCAGCTTAGGCCCGGGGGGCACAGATACGCAGTATTTT.

J is TRBJ2-1 and V is TRBV6-5, with TRBD2 matching 9 bases. Germline values: CDR1 MNHEY, CDR2 SVGAGI. V lost 0 bases and J lost 8; bases outside the gene matches: 11. CDR3 length: 17 residues. CDR3 DNA: TGTGCCAGCAGTTACTCGAAATGGGTAGCGGGGGAAGATGAGCAGTTCTTC. Translated, it gives CASSYSKWVAGEDEQFF.